The present T cell receptor beta chain was sequenced within a study of blood T cell repertoires in COVID-19. The method was immunoSEQ multiplex PCR; TCRdb's version includes in-frame clones alone and lacks a portion of them. Found here are nearly 50,000 clones, 70% to 90% of them singletons; the top ten hold around 5%. This CDR3 comprises 17 residues. Germline CDR1 reads KGHSH; CDR2 reads LQKENI. V shed 3 bases, J shed 3 bases, and the junction held 13 bases outside the gene matches. The specimen was peripheral blood. The receptor's source is a man aged 35 to 55 with active COVID-19. The V and J genes are TRBV18 and TRBJ2-7; 8 nucleotides match TRBD2. The CDR3 DNA reads as TGTGCCAGCTCACCCTCGGGGGTCCAGCGGGAGATCTACGAGCAGTACTTC. Its protein is CASSPSGVQREIYEQYF.